Listed below are T cell receptor beta chains from one sample, sequenced in a study of long-term antiretroviral therapy in people with HIV. Data came from immunoSEQ multiplex PCR; TCRdb stores just in-frame clones and leaves some out. The sample yields 17,000 or so clones, about 81% seen once. Material: unsorted PBMCs, obtained 0.3 years after starting antiretroviral therapy. The receptors derive from a young man with HIV. CDR3s include the opening cysteine and the closing phenylalanine or tryptophan. D genes are given only for firm matches. Some rows have no size entry. The others give once, few or many, or a class for an expanded clone.

DNA: TGTGCCAGCAGCCCTAGTTTCCGGACTGACGATGAAGCTTTCTTT
CDR3: CASSPSFRTDDEAFF
D: .
V: TRBV9
J: TRBJ1-1
size: .

DNA: TGTGCCAGCAGCTTGATTATGGAACAGGGGGCGAACTATGGCTACACCTTC
CDR3: CASSLIMEQGANYGYTF
D: TRBD1
V: TRBV7-9
J: TRBJ1-2
size: .

DNA: TGTGCCAGCAGCTACGACAGGGGGCTTCAGCCCCAGCATTTT
CDR3: CASSYDRGLQPQHF
D: TRBD1
V: TRBV5-5
J: TRBJ1-5
size: .

DNA: TGTGCCAGCAACGAACACCATAATTCACCCCTCCACTTT
CDR3: CASNEHHNSPLHF
D: .
V: TRBV2
J: TRBJ1-6
size: .

DNA: TGTGCCAGCAGCGTAAGCGGCGGGGGAGCGAACACCGGGGAGCTGTTTTTT
CDR3: CASSVSGGGANTGELFF
D: TRBD2
V: TRBV9
J: TRBJ2-2
size: .

DNA: TGTGCCAGCTCACCACCCCCGACCACAGATACGCAGTATTTT
CDR3: CASSPPPTTDTQYF
D: .
V: TRBV18
J: TRBJ2-3
size: .

DNA: TGTGCCAGCAGTGAGTACAGAGCTAACTATGGCTACACCTTC
CDR3: CASSEYRANYGYTF
D: .
V: TRBV2
J: TRBJ1-2
size: .

DNA: TGTGCCAGCAGTTACAGGGCCTACTCTGGAAACACCATATATTTT
CDR3: CASSYRAYSGNTIYF
D: .
V: TRBV27
J: TRBJ1-3
size: once

DNA: TGTGCCAGCAGCCAACTGTACAGGGGGCACACTGAAGCTTTCTTT
CDR3: CASSQLYRGHTEAFF
D: TRBD1
V: TRBV14
J: TRBJ1-1
size: .

DNA: TGTGCCAGCAGCCTGGACAGAGTGAGGACCCAGTACTTC
CDR3: CASSLDRVRTQYF
D: .
V: TRBV7-9
J: TRBJ2-5
size: .

DNA: TGCAGCGTGGTTGCAGGGGATGGGCTGATCACTGAAGCTTTCTTT
CDR3: CSVVAGDGLITEAFF
D: .
V: TRBV29-1
J: TRBJ1-1
size: .

DNA: TGTGCCAGCAGCCCGATCACAGTCATGAACACTGAAGCTTTCTTT
CDR3: CASSPITVMNTEAFF
D: .
V: TRBV7-8
J: TRBJ1-1
size: .

DNA: TGTGCCAGCAGCAGGGGTCTGGAGACCCAGTACTTC
CDR3: CASSRGLETQYF
D: .
V: TRBV5-4
J: TRBJ2-5
size: .

DNA: TGTGCCAGCTCACTCAGGTCGTGGGGGGAGAACGGCTACACCTTC
CDR3: CASSLRSWGENGYTF
D: .
V: TRBV18
J: TRBJ1-2
size: few

DNA: TGTGCCAGCAGCCCCGGACAGGGGGAAGATACTGAAGCTTTCTTT
CDR3: CASSPGQGEDTEAFF
D: TRBD1
V: TRBV4-2
J: TRBJ1-1
size: .

DNA: TGTGCCAGCAGTCCTCTGGGACCCATGTATTCTGGGGCCAACGTCCTGACTTTC
CDR3: CASSPLGPMYSGANVLTF
D: .
V: TRBV7-3
J: TRBJ2-6
size: .

DNA: TGTGCCAGCAGTTACGGGACACCGAGGAGCTATGGCTACACCTTC
CDR3: CASSYGTPRSYGYTF
D: .
V: TRBV27
J: TRBJ1-2
size: .

DNA: TGTGCCAGCTCCCCGGACAATGAGCAGTTCTTC
CDR3: CASSPDNEQFF
D: .
V: TRBV18
J: TRBJ2-1
size: .

DNA: TGTGCCATCACGGCCAGAATGAACACTGAAGCTTTCTTT
CDR3: CAITARMNTEAFF
D: .
V: TRBV10-3
J: TRBJ1-1
size: .

DNA: TGTGCCAGCAGTGATCCCGACACGAACACTGAAGCTTTCTTT
CDR3: CASSDPDTNTEAFF
D: .
V: TRBV25-1
J: TRBJ1-1
size: .

DNA: TGTGCCAGCAGTGAAAGTAAGGTGGAATCCCAGCATTTT
CDR3: CASSESKVESQHF
D: .
V: TRBV6-1
J: TRBJ1-5
size: .

DNA: TGCGCCAGCAGCTTGAGACTAGCGGACACCGGGGAGCTGTTTTTT
CDR3: CASSLRLADTGELFF
D: TRBD2
V: TRBV5-1
J: TRBJ2-2
size: .

DNA: TGTGCCAGCAGCTTATCCTCGGGGGGCATAGGATCACCCCTCCACTTT
CDR3: CASSLSSGGIGSPLHF
D: .
V: TRBV7-3
J: TRBJ1-6
size: medium-sized

DNA: TGTGCCTGGAGTGTCTTTAGGGGAGAGACCCAGTACTTC
CDR3: CAWSVFRGETQYF
D: .
V: TRBV30
J: TRBJ2-5
size: .

DNA: TGTGCCAGCTCACTTGAAACCGGGACGGACTATGGCTACACCTTC
CDR3: CASSLETGTDYGYTF
D: .
V: TRBV6-1
J: TRBJ1-2
size: .

DNA: TGTGCCAGCAGCTTAGCAGGGGGCGGCGAAAAACTGTTTTTT
CDR3: CASSLAGGGEKLFF
D: TRBD1
V: TRBV7-9
J: TRBJ1-4
size: few

DNA: TGTGCCAGCAGCCAAGTGGGAGCAGATACGCAGTATTTT
CDR3: CASSQVGADTQYF
D: .
V: TRBV4-2
J: TRBJ2-3
size: .

DNA: TGTGCCAGCAGCTTGGACGAAGGGACTGAAGCTTTCTTT
CDR3: CASSLDEGTEAFF
D: .
V: TRBV7-9
J: TRBJ1-1
size: once

DNA: TGTGCCAGCAGTGGTCGGGAGAGCTATGGCTACACCTTC
CDR3: CASSGRESYGYTF
D: .
V: TRBV2
J: TRBJ1-2
size: .

DNA: TGCAGCGTTTGGGGGGGGGAAACCGGGGAGCTGTTTTTT
CDR3: CSVWGGETGELFF
D: TRBD2
V: TRBV29-1
J: TRBJ2-2
size: .

DNA: TGTGCCAGCATCAAGACTAGTAACGCAGATACGCAGTATTTT
CDR3: CASIKTSNADTQYF
D: .
V: TRBV6-1
J: TRBJ2-3
size: once

DNA: TGTGCCAGCAGCTTTAAGGGGGGGGAGCCCCAGCATTTT
CDR3: CASSFKGGEPQHF
D: .
V: TRBV7-9
J: TRBJ1-5
size: .

DNA: TGTGCCAGCAATTATGGGCGTGGTCCTGAAGCTTTCTTT
CDR3: CASNYGRGPEAFF
D: .
V: TRBV6-1
J: TRBJ1-1
size: .

DNA: TGTGCCAGCAGCTTACCCTCCTATACGGAAGATTGGAACACCATATATTTT
CDR3: CASSLPSYTEDWNTIYF
D: .
V: TRBV11-2
J: TRBJ1-3
size: few

DNA: TGTGCCAGCAGCTTAGCTGGAGGGGACCGCACTGAAGCTTTCTTT
CDR3: CASSLAGGDRTEAFF
D: .
V: TRBV7-3
J: TRBJ1-1
size: medium-sized

DNA: TGTGCCAGTAGAGGTCCGGATCAGCCCCAGCATTTT
CDR3: CASRGPDQPQHF
D: .
V: TRBV19
J: TRBJ1-5
size: .

DNA: TGTGCCAGCAGCAACGCCCACTACAATGAGCAGTTCTTC
CDR3: CASSNAHYNEQFF
D: .
V: TRBV7-2
J: TRBJ2-1
size: .

DNA: TGTGCCAGCAGCCTAGACACGTGGGCTTTGTTCATGAACACTGAAGCTTTCTTT
CDR3: CASSLDTWALFMNTEAFF
D: .
V: TRBV7-9
J: TRBJ1-1
size: .

DNA: TGTGCCAGCGCATCCGGGACAAACTATGGCTACACCTTC
CDR3: CASASGTNYGYTF
D: .
V: TRBV27
J: TRBJ1-2
size: .

DNA: TGTGCCACCTTATTGGGGGCCCAAGAGACCCAGTACTTC
CDR3: CATLLGAQETQYF
D: .
V: TRBV28
J: TRBJ2-5
size: .

DNA: TGTGCCAGCAGCTTAGAAGACATCCGCTCCTATAATTCACCCCTCCACTTT
CDR3: CASSLEDIRSYNSPLHF
D: .
V: TRBV7-6
J: TRBJ1-6
size: .

DNA: TGTGCCAGCTCACCAAGGACAGGGAACACTGAAGCTTTCTTT
CDR3: CASSPRTGNTEAFF
D: TRBD1
V: TRBV18
J: TRBJ1-1
size: .

DNA: TGTGCCTGGAGTGCGGGGAACCAAGGAGGCTACACCTTC
CDR3: CAWSAGNQGGYTF
D: .
V: TRBV30
J: TRBJ1-2
size: .

DNA: TGTGCCAGCAGTGATGAGGGACAGGGGTTCTATGGCTACACCTTC
CDR3: CASSDEGQGFYGYTF
D: TRBD1
V: TRBV2
J: TRBJ1-2
size: .

DNA: TGTGCCAGCAGTGACCCCCCAATGAAAGTGAACACTGAAGCTTTCTTT
CDR3: CASSDPPMKVNTEAFF
D: .
V: TRBV2
J: TRBJ1-1
size: .

DNA: TGTGCCATCAGTACCTCGGACGGGCACTCTGGAAACACCATATATTTT
CDR3: CAISTSDGHSGNTIYF
D: .
V: TRBV10-3
J: TRBJ1-3
size: .

DNA: TGTGCCAGCAGTCTACAGGGCCCTCGGGATACGCAGTATTTT
CDR3: CASSLQGPRDTQYF
D: .
V: TRBV2
J: TRBJ2-3
size: .

DNA: TGTGCCAGCAGCGGTTTAAACGCGGGGGGTGCCTTGAGCACAGATACGCAGTATTTT
CDR3: CASSGLNAGGALSTDTQYF
D: TRBD2
V: TRBV7-9
J: TRBJ2-3
size: .

DNA: TGTGCCAGCAGCTCGAATGACTTT
CDR3: CASSSNDF
D: .
V: TRBV5-4
J: TRBJ1-1
size: .

DNA: TGTGCCAGCAATCCGGGAGGGGAGGCCGCTGAAGCTTTCTTT
CDR3: CASNPGGEAAEAFF
D: .
V: TRBV28
J: TRBJ1-1
size: .

DNA: TGTGCCAGCAGCTTTAGCGGGGGGGCAACAGATACGCAGTATTTT
CDR3: CASSFSGGATDTQYF
D: TRBD2
V: TRBV25-1
J: TRBJ2-3
size: .

DNA: TGTGCCAGCAGCGTCTACGGGGGGGGGTACGAGCAGTACTTC
CDR3: CASSVYGGGYEQYF
D: TRBD2
V: TRBV9
J: TRBJ2-7
size: .

DNA: TGTGCCAGCAGCCTCGTAGGAGGATATTCACCCCTCCACTTT
CDR3: CASSLVGGYSPLHF
D: .
V: TRBV7-9
J: TRBJ1-6
size: few

DNA: TGTGCCAGCAGGGAAAGGGGGGTATACAATGAGCAGTTCTTC
CDR3: CASRERGVYNEQFF
D: .
V: TRBV2
J: TRBJ2-1
size: .

DNA: TGTGCCAGCAGTTACGGACTAGCAACAGATACGCAGTATTTT
CDR3: CASSYGLATDTQYF
D: TRBD2
V: TRBV27
J: TRBJ2-3
size: .

DNA: TGTGCCAGCAGTTTATTACCCGGGACAGCAGTCTACGAGCAGTACTTC
CDR3: CASSLLPGTAVYEQYF
D: TRBD1
V: TRBV28
J: TRBJ2-7
size: few

DNA: TGTGCCAGCAGCTTAGAGGGACAGCTTGGAAACACCATATATTTT
CDR3: CASSLEGQLGNTIYF
D: TRBD1
V: TRBV11-3
J: TRBJ1-3
size: .